A selection of T cell receptor beta chains follows, all from one sample in a study of T cells in Graves' hyperthyroidism and ophthalmopathy. From the multiplex PCR reads, TCRdb called clonotypes with MiXCR, one entry per CDR3 protein. Counted here are 500,000 to 750,000 distinct CDR3 sequences, 46% occurring once; the ten biggest clones make up about 8.3%. Sequenced sample: peripheral blood or thyroid tissue (not recorded which). All receptors derive from a woman in her late teens or twenties with Graves' hyperthyroidism. Each CDR3 is given with its conserved first and last residue. The D gene is left open where the match is weak. Clone sizes are given selectively: once, few, many, or a class where the clone is expanded.

CDR3 length,V gene,clone size,D gene,J gene,CDR3 DNA,CDR3 protein
12,TRBV12-3/TRBV12-4,NA,NA,TRBJ2-2,TGTGCCAGCCTACGAGGACCCGGGGAGCTGTTTTTT,CASLRGPGELFF
17,TRBV7-9,NA,TRBD2,TRBJ2-7,TGTGCCAGCAGCTCAACTACGGGACTAGCGGGATTCTACGAGCAGTACTTC,CASSSTTGLAGFYEQYF
12,TRBV2,NA,NA,TRBJ1-5,TGTGCCAGCAGGGCCTGGGGTCAGCCCCAGCATTTT,CASRAWGQPQHF
13,TRBV2,few,TRBD2,TRBJ2-1,TGTGCCAGCATACTAGCGGGAGGTAATGAGCAGTTCTTC,CASILAGGNEQFF
12,TRBV5-1,NA,NA,TRBJ1-1,TGCGCCAGCAGCTCCGCGGCCGGTGAAGCTTTCTTT,CASSSAAGEAFF
15,TRBV6-2/TRBV6-3,many,NA,TRBJ1-2,TGTGCCAGCAGCCAAGCTGGGGGCACTGCCTATGGCTACACCTTC,CASSQAGGTAYGYTF
15,TRBV11-3,NA,NA,TRBJ2-5,TGTGTCAGCGCGCTACAGGGAGAGTCTGGAAACACCCAGTACTTC,CVSALQGESGNTQYF
15,TRBV15,many,NA,TRBJ1-4,TGTGCCACCAGCACCTACGAAGCAACTAATGAAAAACTGTTTTTT,CATSTYEATNEKLFF
14,TRBV7-9,NA,NA,TRBJ1-2,TGTGCCAGCAGCGTTGAAGGCTCTGGGGGCGGCTACACCTTC,CASSVEGSGGGYTF
13,TRBV7-8,many,NA,TRBJ1-5,TGTGCCAGCAGCATAGACAGAGGTCAGCCCCAGCATTTT,CASSIDRGQPQHF